The rows below give T cell receptor beta chains drawn from one sample of a study of T cells in Graves' hyperthyroidism and ophthalmopathy. TCRdb fed the multiplex PCR reads into MiXCR, producing one record per CDR3 protein. Here the sample spans hundreds of thousands of distinct CDR3 sequences, 15% to 20% being singletons. Sequenced sample: blood. These receptors came from a middle-aged man with Graves' ophthalmopathy. Each CDR3 is given with its conserved first and last residue. Each record gives: clone size, J gene, D gene, V gene, CDR3 DNA, CDR3 protein. D genes are given only for firm matches. Not every row has a clone size; where given, it reads once, few, many or a size class.

clone size: many; J gene: TRBJ2-7; D gene: -; V gene: TRBV12-5; CDR3 DNA: TGTGCTAGTGGTAACCCCGGAGGACCTTGGTACGAGCAGTACTTC; CDR3 protein: CASGNPGGPWYEQYF
clone size: few; J gene: TRBJ2-5; D gene: -; V gene: TRBV2; CDR3 DNA: TGTGCCAGCATGGCGGGCAGCCCTGGGACCCAGTACTTC; CDR3 protein: CASMAGSPGTQYF
clone size: many; J gene: TRBJ2-3; D gene: -; V gene: TRBV20-1; CDR3 DNA: TGCAGTGCTAGAGGGGGACACCACACAGATACGCAGTATTTT; CDR3 protein: CSARGGHHTDTQYF
clone size: many; J gene: TRBJ2-7; D gene: -; V gene: TRBV12-3/TRBV12-4; CDR3 DNA: TGTGCCAGCAGCACCCACAGGGCTGAGGAGCAGTACTTC; CDR3 protein: CASSTHRAEEQYF
clone size: many; J gene: TRBJ2-3; D gene: TRBD2; V gene: TRBV18; CDR3 DNA: TGTGCCACCCCCATCGGGGGGGACACAGATACGCAGTATTTT; CDR3 protein: CATPIGGDTDTQYF
clone size: many; J gene: TRBJ2-6; D gene: TRBD1; V gene: TRBV11-1; CDR3 DNA: TGTGCCAGCAGCTGGGACAGTTCTGGGGCCAACGTCCTGACTTTC; CDR3 protein: CASSWDSSGANVLTF
clone size: few; J gene: TRBJ1-6; D gene: TRBD1; V gene: TRBV7-9; CDR3 DNA: TGTGCCAGCAGCCCGGCCCAGGGGGCTGGGTCACCCCTCCACTTT; CDR3 protein: CASSPAQGAGSPLHF
clone size: once; J gene: TRBJ1-3; D gene: -; V gene: TRBV5-1; CDR3 DNA: TGCGCCAGCAGCTTACTGACTCGAAGCTCTGGAAACACCATATATTTT; CDR3 protein: CASSLLTRSSGNTIYF
clone size: many; J gene: TRBJ2-2; D gene: -; V gene: TRBV4-3; CDR3 DNA: TGCGCCAGCAGACAAAATAACCTCGGGGAGCTGTTTTTT; CDR3 protein: CASRQNNLGELFF
clone size: few; J gene: TRBJ1-4; D gene: TRBD1; V gene: TRBV9; CDR3 DNA: TGTGCCAGCAGCGTAGCCACAGGGGAAGGGGAAAAACTGTTTTTT; CDR3 protein: CASSVATGEGEKLFF
clone size: -; J gene: TRBJ1-2; D gene: TRBD1; V gene: TRBV12-3/TRBV12-4; CDR3 DNA: TGTGCCAGCAGTATGGACAGGGGCTACACCTTC; CDR3 protein: CASSMDRGYTF
clone size: few; J gene: TRBJ2-1; D gene: -; V gene: TRBV20-1; CDR3 DNA: TGCAGTGCTAGACAAAGGCGAGCTGAGCAGTTCTTC; CDR3 protein: CSARQRRAEQFF
clone size: many; J gene: TRBJ2-5; D gene: -; V gene: TRBV12-3/TRBV12-4; CDR3 DNA: TGTGCCAGCAGCTTATCCCGGGAGACCCAGTACTTC; CDR3 protein: CASSLSRETQYF
clone size: -; J gene: TRBJ2-1; D gene: -; V gene: TRBV27; CDR3 DNA: TGTGCCAGCAGTTCCTCGGGTGCGTTCTACAATGAGCAGTTCTTC; CDR3 protein: CASSSSGAFYNEQFF
clone size: -; J gene: TRBJ1-1; D gene: TRBD1; V gene: TRBV9; CDR3 DNA: TGTGCCAGCAGCTTGACAGGGGGAACCGAGGAAGCTTTCTTT; CDR3 protein: CASSLTGGTEEAFF
clone size: many; J gene: TRBJ1-6; D gene: -; V gene: TRBV6-1; CDR3 DNA: TGTGCCAGCAGTTATTTGGGGACACCAAATTCACCCCTCCACTTT; CDR3 protein: CASSYLGTPNSPLHF
clone size: many; J gene: TRBJ2-5; D gene: TRBD2; V gene: TRBV7-9; CDR3 DNA: TGTGCCAGCAGCATAGGACTAGCGGGAGAGACCCAGTACTTC; CDR3 protein: CASSIGLAGETQYF
clone size: few; J gene: TRBJ1-2; D gene: -; V gene: TRBV3-1; CDR3 DNA: TGTGCCACATTACCGAGCGGGACACCTTATGGCTACACCTTC; CDR3 protein: CATLPSGTPYGYTF
clone size: -; J gene: TRBJ2-3; D gene: TRBD2; V gene: TRBV19; CDR3 DNA: TGTGCCAGTAGTATAATAGCGGGGGCAGATACGCAGTATTTT; CDR3 protein: CASSIIAGADTQYF
clone size: -; J gene: TRBJ2-3; D gene: TRBD1; V gene: TRBV6-1; CDR3 DNA: TGTGCCAGCAATTTATCACAGGGGGCAAGGCAGTATTTT; CDR3 protein: CASNLSQGARQYF
clone size: -; J gene: TRBJ1-5; D gene: -; V gene: TRBV19; CDR3 DNA: TGTGCCAGTAGGGCAAGACAGGCGAGCAATCAGCCCCAGCATTTT; CDR3 protein: CASRARQASNQPQHF
clone size: -; J gene: TRBJ2-1; D gene: -; V gene: TRBV14; CDR3 DNA: TGTGCCAGCAGCCCGACTAGGAACAATGAGCAGTTCTTC; CDR3 protein: CASSPTRNNEQFF
clone size: -; J gene: TRBJ2-7; D gene: -; V gene: TRBV5-1; CDR3 DNA: TGCGCCAGCAGCCCGGGGGACAGAAACTTCTACGAGCAGTACTTC; CDR3 protein: CASSPGDRNFYEQYF
clone size: -; J gene: TRBJ1-4; D gene: TRBD1; V gene: TRBV20-1; CDR3 DNA: TGCAGTGCCATGGACAGGGGGCAGCTTAATGAAAAACTGTTTTTT; CDR3 protein: CSAMDRGQLNEKLFF
clone size: few; J gene: TRBJ1-1; D gene: -; V gene: TRBV6-5; CDR3 DNA: TGTGCCAGCAGTTACTCAAAAGGCGAGTGGTCCACTGAAGCTTTCTTT; CDR3 protein: CASSYSKGEWSTEAFF
clone size: -; J gene: TRBJ1-2; D gene: -; V gene: TRBV18; CDR3 DNA: TGTGCCAGCTCACCACCCTCGTTACTCTATGGCTACACCTTC; CDR3 protein: CASSPPSLLYGYTF
clone size: few; J gene: TRBJ2-5; D gene: -; V gene: TRBV27; CDR3 DNA: TGTGCCAGCAGTTCAGCGGACGGGGAGACCCAGTACTTC; CDR3 protein: CASSSADGETQYF
clone size: many; J gene: TRBJ1-2; D gene: TRBD1; V gene: TRBV11-2; CDR3 DNA: TGTGCCAGCAGCTACGGGACAGGGTTGGATGGCTACACCTTC; CDR3 protein: CASSYGTGLDGYTF
clone size: -; J gene: TRBJ1-2; D gene: TRBD1; V gene: TRBV12-3/TRBV12-4; CDR3 DNA: TGTGCCAGCAGGTCGACAGGGGGCGCGATGGGCTATGGCTACACCTTC; CDR3 protein: CASRSTGGAMGYGYTF
clone size: few; J gene: TRBJ2-7; D gene: TRBD1; V gene: TRBV5-5; CDR3 DNA: TGTGCCAGCAGCTTGGGGGGTGGACAGGGACTCTACGAGCAGTACTTC; CDR3 protein: CASSLGGGQGLYEQYF
clone size: few; J gene: TRBJ2-5; D gene: -; V gene: TRBV27; CDR3 DNA: TGTGCCAGCAGCGTACAGGGACTCCAAGAGACCCAGTACTTC; CDR3 protein: CASSVQGLQETQYF
clone size: few; J gene: TRBJ2-2; D gene: TRBD2; V gene: TRBV6-1; CDR3 DNA: TGTGCCACCCAGAAGGGCTCTAGCGGGGCGAACTTGGGGGAGCTGTTTTTT; CDR3 protein: CATQKGSSGANLGELFF
clone size: -; J gene: TRBJ2-3; D gene: -; V gene: TRBV9; CDR3 DNA: TGTGCCAGCAGCGTAGGGCTCGCCGAAGATACGCAGTATTTT; CDR3 protein: CASSVGLAEDTQYF
clone size: -; J gene: TRBJ2-7; D gene: TRBD1; V gene: TRBV5-1; CDR3 DNA: TGCGCCAGCAGCCCCGGGACAGGGACCTGCGAGCAGTACTTC; CDR3 protein: CASSPGTGTCEQYF
clone size: -; J gene: TRBJ1-1; D gene: -; V gene: TRBV20-1; CDR3 DNA: TGCAGTGTCGACATCATGAACACTGAAGCTTTCTTT; CDR3 protein: CSVDIMNTEAFF
clone size: many; J gene: TRBJ2-7; D gene: TRBD2; V gene: TRBV12-3/TRBV12-4; CDR3 DNA: TGTGCCAGCACCTTAAGGCTAGCGGGAGGGCCGGGTGAGCAGTACTTC; CDR3 protein: CASTLRLAGGPGEQYF
clone size: few; J gene: TRBJ1-1; D gene: TRBD1; V gene: TRBV11-2; CDR3 DNA: TGTGCCAGCAGGTCGACAGGGGCAATGGGGCTGGCTTTCTTT; CDR3 protein: CASRSTGAMGLAFF
clone size: many; J gene: TRBJ2-3; D gene: -; V gene: TRBV20-1; CDR3 DNA: TGCAGTGCTAGAGCCACTGGCACAGATACGCAGTATTTT; CDR3 protein: CSARATGTDTQYF
clone size: -; J gene: TRBJ1-1; D gene: -; V gene: TRBV28; CDR3 DNA: TGTGCCAGCAGAGCGACAGGTGAAGCTTTCTTT; CDR3 protein: CASRATGEAFF
clone size: few; J gene: TRBJ1-1; D gene: -; V gene: TRBV19; CDR3 DNA: TGTGCCAGTAGTGCCCCCAGGGGAGGGGGGAACACTGAAGCTTTCTTT; CDR3 protein: CASSAPRGGGNTEAFF
clone size: many; J gene: TRBJ2-7; D gene: -; V gene: TRBV28; CDR3 DNA: TGTGCCAGCCAAGGTGCCTACGAGCAGTACTTC; CDR3 protein: CASQGAYEQYF
clone size: -; J gene: TRBJ2-7; D gene: -; V gene: TRBV20-1; CDR3 DNA: TGCAGTGCTAGAGGAGGGGGACGTCGGTACGAGCAGTACTTC; CDR3 protein: CSARGGGRRYEQYF
clone size: many; J gene: TRBJ1-1; D gene: TRBD1; V gene: TRBV7-2; CDR3 DNA: TGTGCCAGCAGCTTCTACAGGGGATCTGAAGCTTTCTTT; CDR3 protein: CASSFYRGSEAFF
clone size: few; J gene: TRBJ1-6; D gene: -; V gene: TRBV7-9; CDR3 DNA: TGTGCCAGCAGCTCAGAGGGGGTAAATTCACCCCTCCACTTT; CDR3 protein: CASSSEGVNSPLHF
clone size: few; J gene: TRBJ1-5; D gene: -; V gene: TRBV7-6; CDR3 DNA: TGTGCCAGCAGCCTGACGGCTGGGGATCAGCCCCAGCATTTT; CDR3 protein: CASSLTAGDQPQHF